The present entry profiles one T cell receptor (beta chain) with its context. Its antigen remains unknown. Sequencing used immunoSEQ multiplex PCR; TCRdb keeps in-frame clones, though not all of them. The sample consists of 80,000 to 100,000 clones, about 86% of them appearing once. This entry is derived from a study of T cell responses to AZD1222 COVID-19 vaccine. Broader study findings: Samples come after the peak T cell response, not at day 14. Elevations in Spike-specific TCR breadth and depth followed administration of two AZD1222 doses.

The CDR3 is made up of 15 amino acids. CDR1 and CDR2 (germline): WNHNN, SYGVQD (reference sequence). Trimming stripped 4 bases from V and 4 bases from J, with 14 bases between. Sequencing used peripheral blood, obtained on day 0 of MenACWY control vaccination. The TCR comes from an adult in good health. J is TRBJ1-5 and V is TRBV10-1; D uncertain. This chain's CDR3 is CASSVDPGYNQPQHF. The CDR3 DNA follows: TGCGCCAGCAGTGTGGACCCGGGGTATAATCAGCCCCAGCATTTT.